This note documents a single T cell receptor beta chain sequence. Its matching antigen is unknown. The sample comes from a study of shared clonotypes between healthy human individuals. At deep level, the assay was performed. Evenly divided among several immunoSEQ plates was the genomic DNA of each subset. Repertoires were generated with immunoSEQ multiplex PCR, while TCRdb's copy carries only in-frame clones and drops some. Of 2 million to 2.5 million clones in the sample, less than 95% were seen once. The naive CD8 population came from CD45RO-negative cells selected for CCR7, without terminally differentiated effector memory CD45RA+ cells. Study-wide results and limits: Larger estimated richness was generally seen in naive subsets than in memory subsets. Only blood was sampled, and tissue TCR repertoires likely differ from blood ones.

Trimming cost V 3 bases and J 0 bases, with 12 bases left between them. The CDR3 spans 15 residues. Germline V gene sequence: CDR1 MDHEN, CDR2 SYDVKM. V usage is TRBV28 and J usage is TRBJ2-7; no firm D call. The receptor was derived from a man in his late teens or twenties in good health. The material sequenced was naive CD8+ T cells sorted from blood. CDR3 DNA: TGTGCCAGCAGTTTCGACGGAAACTTCTCCTACGAGCAGTACTTC. Protein sequence: CASSFDGNFSYEQYF.